This T cell receptor (beta chain) comes out of a study of cytomegalovirus exposure and HLA in healthy donors. Study observations and caveats: Presence/absence analyses treated sequencing depth as roughly uniform across donors. A few of the chains that were CMV-associated were confirmed in vitro to be specific for CMV antigens. Links to common viral pathogens appeared, in a later analysis, for several of the most significant clusters.

Per the germline V gene, CDR1 is LNHNV and CDR2 is YYDKDF (reference sequence). V shed 2 bases and J shed 6 bases, with 17 bases lying between them. The CDR3 totals 15 residues. PCR involved 60 Vbeta and 13 Jbeta primers. Original processing notes: Later work found 74 million or so unique TCR beta chains, with 9 million to 13 million shared. The repertoire was sequenced with immunoSEQ multiplex PCR; TCRdb's copy has only in-frame clones and lacks some. The D gene and trimming were derived from the DNA, and the V and J assignments and clone size from that table. The repertoire has roughly 130,000 clones, less than 75% of them found once; the top ten carry less than 2.5%. Notes on this clone: Its matching antigen is unknown.

This TCR was sampled from a woman between 35 and 50 years old in good health and CMV-seropositive. Material for sequencing was PBMCs. This sequence joins TRBV15 and TRBJ2-7; tentatively, D is TRBD2 (5 bases). For the CDR3, the DNA is TGTGCCACCAGCAGATCCCCGGTCCCGGGAACCGAGCAGTACTTC. Amino acid sequence: CATSRSPVPGTEQYF.